The source of this T cell receptor (beta chain) is a study of CD8+CD57+ T cells in acquired aplastic anemia. About the research overall: Approximately 10 million reads were obtained on average for healthy donor CD4+ cells.

Genomic DNA served as template for TCR beta VDJ and CDR3 profiling. A single record per CDR3 protein comes from TCRdb applying MiXCR to the reads. Of about 190,000 distinct CDR3 sequences in the sample, around 59% were seen once. This clonotype occurred many times. Its antigen is not known. From germline, CDR1 is SEHNR and CDR2 FQNEAQ (reference sequence). V shed 5 bases and J 6 bases; nucleotides not matched to a gene: 3. This CDR3 region has 14 residues. The study, taken as a whole, reports: Patients and controls turned out to have roughly 29 CD8+ CDR3 sequences in common.

Sequences were obtained from sorted CD4+, CD8+, or CD8+CD57+ T cells (not recorded which) from PBMCs. V and J are TRBV7-9 and TRBJ2-1; 11 bases fit TRBD1. The receptor was derived from a human donor in good health, serving as a control. CDR3 DNA sequence: TGTGCCAGCAGCGCCGGACAGGGGGCCAATGAGCAGTTCTTC. Amino acids: CASSAGQGANEQFF.